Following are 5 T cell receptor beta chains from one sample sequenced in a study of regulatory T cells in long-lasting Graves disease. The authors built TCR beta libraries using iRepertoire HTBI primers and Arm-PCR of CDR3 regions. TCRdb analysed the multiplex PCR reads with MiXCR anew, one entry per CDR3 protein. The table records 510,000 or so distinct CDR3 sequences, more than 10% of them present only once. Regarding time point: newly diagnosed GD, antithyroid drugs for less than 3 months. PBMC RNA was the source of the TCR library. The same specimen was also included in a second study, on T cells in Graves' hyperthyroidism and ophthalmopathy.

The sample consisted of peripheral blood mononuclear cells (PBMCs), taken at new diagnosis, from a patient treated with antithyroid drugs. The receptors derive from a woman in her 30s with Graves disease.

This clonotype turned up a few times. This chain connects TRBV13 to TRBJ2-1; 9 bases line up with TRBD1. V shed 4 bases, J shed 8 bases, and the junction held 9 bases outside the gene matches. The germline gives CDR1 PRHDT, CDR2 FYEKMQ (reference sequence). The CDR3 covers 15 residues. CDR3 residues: CASSYRGQPRHEQFF. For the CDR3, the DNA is TGTGCCAGCAGCTACAGGGGGCAACCAAGACATGAGCAGTTCTTC.

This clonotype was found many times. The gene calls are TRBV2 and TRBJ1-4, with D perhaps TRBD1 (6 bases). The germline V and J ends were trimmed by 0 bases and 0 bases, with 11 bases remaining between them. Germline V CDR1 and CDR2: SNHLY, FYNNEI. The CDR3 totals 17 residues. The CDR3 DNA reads TGTGCCAGCAGTGAAGCAGGGAGGGGGGCAACTAATGAAAAACTGTTTTTT. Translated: CASSEAGRGATNEKLFF. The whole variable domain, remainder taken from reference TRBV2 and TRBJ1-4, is EPEVTQTPSHQVTQMGQEVILRCVPISNHLYFYWYRQILGQKVEFLVSFYNNEISEKSEIFDDQFSVERPDGSNFTLKIRSTKLEDSAMYFCASSEAGRGATNEKLFFGSGTQLSVL.

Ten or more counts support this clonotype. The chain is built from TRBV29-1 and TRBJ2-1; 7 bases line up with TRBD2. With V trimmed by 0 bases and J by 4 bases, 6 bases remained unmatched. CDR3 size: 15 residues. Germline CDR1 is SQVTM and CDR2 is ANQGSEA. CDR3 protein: CSVEDRLAVYNEQFF. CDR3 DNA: TGCAGCGTTGAAGATCGGCTAGCGGTTTACAATGAGCAGTTCTTC.

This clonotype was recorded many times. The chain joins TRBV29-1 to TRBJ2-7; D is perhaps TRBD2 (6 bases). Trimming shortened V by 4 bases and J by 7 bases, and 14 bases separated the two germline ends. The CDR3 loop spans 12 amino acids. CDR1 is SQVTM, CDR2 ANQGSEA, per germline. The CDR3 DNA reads TGCAGCGTTGTACGGGGGAATGGGGAGCAGTACTTC. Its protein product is CSVVRGNGEQYF.

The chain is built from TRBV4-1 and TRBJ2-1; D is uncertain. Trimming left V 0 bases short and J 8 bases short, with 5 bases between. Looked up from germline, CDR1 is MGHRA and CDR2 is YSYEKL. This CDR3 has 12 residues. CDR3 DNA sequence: TGCGCCAGCAGCCAAGATATGTATGAGCAGTTCTTC. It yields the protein CASSQDMYEQFF.